Listed below are T cell receptor beta chains from one sample, sequenced in a study of blood T cell repertoires in COVID-19. Sequenced by immunoSEQ multiplex PCR; TCRdb stores in-frame clones only, minus some. This table holds about 99,000 clones, approximately 84% found once. Specimen: peripheral blood. These receptors all come from a human donor in a cohort sampled during active COVID-19. Each CDR3 is given with its conserved first and last residue. The D gene is left open where the match is weak. Expanded clones get a size class; other rows say once, few or many, or leave the size out.

V	size	J	D	CDR3	DNA
TRBV2	once	TRBJ1-2	.	CASSAGVGGYTF	TGTGCCAGCAGTGCCGGAGTGGGTGGCTACACCTTC
TRBV7-3	once	TRBJ1-1	TRBD1	CASSLSGGGEAFF	TGTGCCAGCAGCTTATCAGGGGGTGGCGAAGCTTTCTTT
TRBV2	.	TRBJ1-3	.	CASSVGAVGNTIYF	TGTGCCAGCAGTGTTGGGGCCGTCGGAAACACCATATATTTT
TRBV11-2	.	TRBJ1-2	.	CASSLDRRAFGGYTF	TGTGCCAGCAGCTTAGATCGCAGGGCCTTCGGGGGCTACACCTTC
TRBV5-4	.	TRBJ2-3	TRBD1	CASSTTGVQGTQYF	TGTGCCAGCAGCACCACAGGGGTGCAGGGTACGCAGTATTTT
TRBV29-1	.	TRBJ1-4	TRBD1	CSVETWGQGNEKLFF	TGCAGCGTTGAAACATGGGGACAGGGGAATGAAAAACTGTTTTTT
TRBV5-8	.	TRBJ2-3	.	CASSLTHSTDTQYF	TGTGCCAGCAGCTTGACTCATAGCACAGATACGCAGTATTTT
TRBV4-3	.	TRBJ2-1	TRBD2	CASSQDVAGGHNEQFF	TGCGCCAGCAGCCAAGACGTAGCGGGGGGGCACAATGAGCAGTTCTTC
TRBV6-5	.	TRBJ2-7	.	CASRGGLSYEQYF	TGTGCCAGCAGAGGAGGATTATCCTACGAGCAGTACTTC
TRBV6-6	once	TRBJ1-5	.	CASSYSNRNQPQHF	TGTGCCAGCAGTTACTCGAACAGGAATCAGCCCCAGCATTTT
TRBV20-1	.	TRBJ2-1	TRBD2	CSASGLAGGPIEDEQFF	TGCAGTGCTAGTGGGCTAGCGGGGGGGCCAATTGAGGATGAGCAGTTCTTC
TRBV18	once	TRBJ1-1	.	CASSRGVFEAFF	TGTGCCAGCTCCCGGGGGGTTTTCGAAGCTTTCTTT
TRBV18	.	TRBJ2-7	TRBD1	CASSPPGVRGPFEAPYEQYF	TGTGCCAGCTCGCCCCCGGGGGTCAGGGGGCCTTTCGAGGCCCCTTACGAGCAGTACTTC
TRBV7-3	.	TRBJ2-5	TRBD1	CASSGQGAETQYF	TGTGCCAGCAGCGGACAGGGGGCTGAGACCCAGTACTTC
TRBV18	.	TRBJ1-2	TRBD1	CASSPPGTATFYGYTF	TGTGCCAGCTCACCACCCGGGACAGCCACGTTCTATGGCTACACCTTC
TRBV12-5	.	TRBJ2-7	TRBD1	CASGLESGGVYEQYF	TGTGCTAGTGGTTTGGAGTCAGGGGGCGTTTACGAGCAGTACTTC
TRBV3-1/TRBV3-2	.	TRBJ2-3	TRBD2	CASTEGAGGVTDTQYF	TGTGCCAGCACCGAGGGAGCGGGGGGTGTCACAGATACGCAGTATTTT
TRBV6-5	.	TRBJ1-4	TRBD1	CASTRDRDEKLFF	TGTGCCAGCACCCGGGACAGGGATGAAAAACTGTTTTTT
TRBV7-3	.	TRBJ1-2	TRBD1	CASSPRQGQGYTF	TGTGCCAGCAGCCCCCGACAGGGCCAGGGCTACACCTTC
TRBV27	.	TRBJ2-5	.	CASSGFRGDQETQYF	TGTGCCAGCAGCGGGTTCAGGGGAGATCAAGAGACCCAGTACTTC
TRBV7-2	.	TRBJ1-5	.	CASSLDSSNQPQHF	TGTGCCAGCAGCCTAGACAGTAGCAATCAGCCCCAGCATTTT
TRBV5-1	once	TRBJ1-4	.	CASSLRQGPDEKLFF	TGCGCCAGCAGCTTGCGTCAGGGTCCGGACGAAAAACTGTTTTTT